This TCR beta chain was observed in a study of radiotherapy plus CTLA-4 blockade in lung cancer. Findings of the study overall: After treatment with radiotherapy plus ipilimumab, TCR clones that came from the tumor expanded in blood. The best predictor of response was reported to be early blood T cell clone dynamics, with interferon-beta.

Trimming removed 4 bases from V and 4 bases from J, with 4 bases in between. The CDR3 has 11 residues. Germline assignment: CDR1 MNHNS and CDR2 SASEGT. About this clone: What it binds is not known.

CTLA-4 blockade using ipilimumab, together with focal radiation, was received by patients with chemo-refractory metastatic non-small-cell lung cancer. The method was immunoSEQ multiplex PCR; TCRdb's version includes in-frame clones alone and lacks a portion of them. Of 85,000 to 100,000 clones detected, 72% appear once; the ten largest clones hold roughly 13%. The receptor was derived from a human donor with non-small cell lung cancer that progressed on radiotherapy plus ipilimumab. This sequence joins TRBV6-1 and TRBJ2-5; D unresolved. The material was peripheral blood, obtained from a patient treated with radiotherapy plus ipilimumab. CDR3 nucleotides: TGTGCCAGCAGTGTCAGAGAGACCCAGTACTTC. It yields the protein CASSVRETQYF.